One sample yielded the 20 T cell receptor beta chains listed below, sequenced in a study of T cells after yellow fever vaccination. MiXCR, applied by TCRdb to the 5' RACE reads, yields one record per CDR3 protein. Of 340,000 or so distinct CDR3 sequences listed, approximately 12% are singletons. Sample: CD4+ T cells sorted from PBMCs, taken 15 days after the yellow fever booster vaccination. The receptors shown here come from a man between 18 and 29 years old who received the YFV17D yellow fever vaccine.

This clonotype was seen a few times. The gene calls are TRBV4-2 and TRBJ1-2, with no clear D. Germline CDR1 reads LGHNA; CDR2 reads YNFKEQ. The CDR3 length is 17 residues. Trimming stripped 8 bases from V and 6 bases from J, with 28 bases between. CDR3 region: CASPHIASSLLYDGYTF. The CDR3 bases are TGTGCCAGCCCCCACATAGCGTCGAGTTTACTTTATGATGGCTACACCTTC.

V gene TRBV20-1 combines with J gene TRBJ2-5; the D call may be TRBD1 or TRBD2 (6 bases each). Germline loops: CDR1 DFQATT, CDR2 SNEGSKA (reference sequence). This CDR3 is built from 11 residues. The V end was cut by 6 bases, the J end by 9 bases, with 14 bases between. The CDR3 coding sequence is TGCAGTGCCCGGGGGCCGGTGGCCCAGTACTTC. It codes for CSARGPVAQYF.

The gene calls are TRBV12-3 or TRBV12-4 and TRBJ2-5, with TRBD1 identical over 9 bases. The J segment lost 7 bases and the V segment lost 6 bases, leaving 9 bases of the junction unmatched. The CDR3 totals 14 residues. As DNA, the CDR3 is TGTGCCAGCAGACCCACAGGGGGCGGTGGGACCCAGTACTTC. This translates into CASRPTGGGGTQYF.

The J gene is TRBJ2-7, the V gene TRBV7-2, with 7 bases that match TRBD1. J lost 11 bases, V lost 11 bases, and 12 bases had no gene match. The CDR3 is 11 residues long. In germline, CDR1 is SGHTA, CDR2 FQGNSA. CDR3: CAPQGDRGEYV. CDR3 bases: TGTGCCCCCCAGGGGGATAGGGGAGAGTACGTC.

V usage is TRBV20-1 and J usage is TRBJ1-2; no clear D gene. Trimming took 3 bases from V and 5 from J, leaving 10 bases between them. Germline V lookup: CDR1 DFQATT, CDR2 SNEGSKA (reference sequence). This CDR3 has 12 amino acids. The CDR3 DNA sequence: TGCAGTGCTAGGTTCCGTGGTTATGGCTACACCTTC. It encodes CSARFRGYGYTF.

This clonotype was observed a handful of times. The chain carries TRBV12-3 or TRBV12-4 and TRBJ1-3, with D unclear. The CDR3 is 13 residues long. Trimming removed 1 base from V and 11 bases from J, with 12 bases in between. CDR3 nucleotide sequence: TGTGCCAGCAGTTTAGGGCCTCGTTTCTCCATATATTTT. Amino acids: CASSLGPRFSIYF.

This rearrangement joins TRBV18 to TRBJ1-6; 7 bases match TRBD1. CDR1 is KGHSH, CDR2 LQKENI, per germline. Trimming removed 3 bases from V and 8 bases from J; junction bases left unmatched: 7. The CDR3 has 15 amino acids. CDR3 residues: CASSPVGQVDSPLHF. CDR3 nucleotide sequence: TGTGCCAGCTCACCGGTCGGACAGGTGGATTCACCCCTCCACTTT.

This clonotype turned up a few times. CDR3 in DNA: TGCAGCGCTGTCCACAGGGCCCGGGGCTATGGCTACACCTTC. It yields the protein CSAVHRARGYGYTF. The chain employs TRBV29-1 and TRBJ1-2; D is perhaps TRBD1 (6 bases). There are 14 residues in the CDR3. V was shortened by 7 bases and J by 4 bases, with 19 bases between the two germline ends. Germline CDR1 SQVTM, CDR2 ANQGSEA.

The CDR3 loop is CAWSPTGGYGYTF. The DNA of the CDR3 is TGTGCCTGGAGTCCAACAGGGGGTTATGGCTACACCTTC. This chain connects TRBV30 to TRBJ1-2; 8 bases agree with TRBD1. Germline CDR1 reads GTSNPN; CDR2 reads SVGIG (reference sequence). CDR3 length: 13 amino acids. The V segment lost 2 bases and the J segment 5 bases; nucleotides outside the gene matches: 4.

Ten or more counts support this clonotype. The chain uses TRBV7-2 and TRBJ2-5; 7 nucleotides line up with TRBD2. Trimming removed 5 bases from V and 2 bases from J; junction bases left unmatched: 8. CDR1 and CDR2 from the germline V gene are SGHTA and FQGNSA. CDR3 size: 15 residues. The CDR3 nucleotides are TGTGCCAGCAGCCCTTGGACTAGACCTCAAGAGACCCAGTACTTC. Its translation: CASSPWTRPQETQYF.

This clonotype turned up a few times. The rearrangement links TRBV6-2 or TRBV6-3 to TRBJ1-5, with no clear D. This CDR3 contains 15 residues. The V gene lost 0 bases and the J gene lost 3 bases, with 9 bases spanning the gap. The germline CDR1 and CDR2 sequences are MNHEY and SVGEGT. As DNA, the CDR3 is TGTGCCAGCAGTTACTCGACTCAGTTCAATCAGCCCCAGCATTTT. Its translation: CASSYSTQFNQPQHF.

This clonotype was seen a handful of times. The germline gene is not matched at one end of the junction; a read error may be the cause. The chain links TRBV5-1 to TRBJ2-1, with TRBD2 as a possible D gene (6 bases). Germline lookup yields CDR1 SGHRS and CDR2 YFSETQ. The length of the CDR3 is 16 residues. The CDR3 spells CASSLEGRTSDNEQFF. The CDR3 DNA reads TGCGCCAGCAGCTTGGAAGGGAGGACCTCCGACAATGAGCAGTTCTTC.

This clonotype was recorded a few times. The CDR3 protein is CASSLGGWGNTEAFF. The CDR3 region has the DNA TGCGCCAGCAGCTTGGGCGGATGGGGGAACACTGAAGCTTTCTTT. The chain employs TRBV5-1 and TRBJ1-1; D gene ambiguous. The V gene lost 0 bases and the J gene lost 1 base, with 10 bases spanning the gap. From germline, CDR1 is SGHRS and CDR2 YFSETQ. The CDR3 spans 15 residues.

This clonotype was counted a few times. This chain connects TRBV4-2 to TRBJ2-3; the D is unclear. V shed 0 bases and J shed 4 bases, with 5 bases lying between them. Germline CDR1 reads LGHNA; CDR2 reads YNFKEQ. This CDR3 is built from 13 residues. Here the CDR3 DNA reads TGTGCCAGCAGCCAAGATACAGCAGATACGCAGTATTTT. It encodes CASSQDTADTQYF.

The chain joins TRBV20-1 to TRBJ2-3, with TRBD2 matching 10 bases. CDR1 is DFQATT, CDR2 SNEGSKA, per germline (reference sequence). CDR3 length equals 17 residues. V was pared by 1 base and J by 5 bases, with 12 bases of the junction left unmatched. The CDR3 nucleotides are TGCAGTGCTAGAGGAGGAATTAGCGGGGGGTCATTAGATACGCAGTATTTT. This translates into CSARGGISGGSLDTQYF.

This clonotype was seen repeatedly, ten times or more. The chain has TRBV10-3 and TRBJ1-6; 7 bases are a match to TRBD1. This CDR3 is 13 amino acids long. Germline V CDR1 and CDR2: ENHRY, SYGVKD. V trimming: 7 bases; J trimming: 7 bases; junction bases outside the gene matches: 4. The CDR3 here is CAITQGENSPLHF. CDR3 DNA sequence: TGTGCCATCACCCAGGGGGAAAATTCACCCCTCCACTTT.

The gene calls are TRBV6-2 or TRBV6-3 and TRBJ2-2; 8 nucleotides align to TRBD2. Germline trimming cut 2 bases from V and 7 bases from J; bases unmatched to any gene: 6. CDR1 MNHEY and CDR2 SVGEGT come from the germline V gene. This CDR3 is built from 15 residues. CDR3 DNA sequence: TGTGCCAGCAGTTACCCCCTGGCGGGGGGCGGGGAGCTGTTTTTT. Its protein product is CASSYPLAGGGELFF.

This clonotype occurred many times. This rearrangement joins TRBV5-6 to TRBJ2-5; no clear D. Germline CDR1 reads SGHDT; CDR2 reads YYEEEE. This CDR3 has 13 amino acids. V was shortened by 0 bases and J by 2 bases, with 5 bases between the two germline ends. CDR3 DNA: TGTGCCAGCAGCTTGGATGAGCAAGAGACCCAGTACTTC. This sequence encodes CASSLDEQETQYF.

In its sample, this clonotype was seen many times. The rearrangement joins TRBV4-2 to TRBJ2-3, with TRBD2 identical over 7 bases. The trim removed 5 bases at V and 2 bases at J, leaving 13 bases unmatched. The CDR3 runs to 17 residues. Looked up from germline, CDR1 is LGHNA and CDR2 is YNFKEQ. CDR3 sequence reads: CASSTQSGGGYTDTQYF. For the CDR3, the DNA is TGTGCCAGCAGCACCCAGTCGGGCGGGGGTTACACAGATACGCAGTATTTT.

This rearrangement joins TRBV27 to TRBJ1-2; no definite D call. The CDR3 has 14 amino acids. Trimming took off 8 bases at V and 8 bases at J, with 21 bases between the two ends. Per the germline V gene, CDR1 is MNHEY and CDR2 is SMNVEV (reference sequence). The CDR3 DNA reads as TGTGCCAGCGGTACCGACTTCTCAGTGAGGGGCTACACCTTC. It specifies CASGTDFSVRGYTF.